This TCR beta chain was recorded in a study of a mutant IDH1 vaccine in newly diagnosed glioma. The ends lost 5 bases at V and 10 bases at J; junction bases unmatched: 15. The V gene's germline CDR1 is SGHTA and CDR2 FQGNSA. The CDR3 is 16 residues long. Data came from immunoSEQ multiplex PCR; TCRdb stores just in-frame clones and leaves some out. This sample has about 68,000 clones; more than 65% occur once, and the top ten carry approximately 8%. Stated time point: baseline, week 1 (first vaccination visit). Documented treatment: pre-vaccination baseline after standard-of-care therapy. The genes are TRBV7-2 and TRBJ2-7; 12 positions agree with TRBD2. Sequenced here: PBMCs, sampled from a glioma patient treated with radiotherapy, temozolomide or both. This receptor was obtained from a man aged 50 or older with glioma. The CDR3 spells CASSPRPLASGGVQYF. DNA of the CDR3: TGTGCCAGCAGCCCACGTCCCTTGGCTAGCGGGGGGGTTCAGTACTTC. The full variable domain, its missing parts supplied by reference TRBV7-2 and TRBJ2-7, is GAGVSQSPSNKVTEKGKDVELRCDPISGHTALYWYRQSLGQGLEFLIYFQGNSAPDKSGLPSDRFSAERTGGSVSTLTIQRTQQEDSAVYLCASSPRPLASGGVQYFGPGTRLTVT.